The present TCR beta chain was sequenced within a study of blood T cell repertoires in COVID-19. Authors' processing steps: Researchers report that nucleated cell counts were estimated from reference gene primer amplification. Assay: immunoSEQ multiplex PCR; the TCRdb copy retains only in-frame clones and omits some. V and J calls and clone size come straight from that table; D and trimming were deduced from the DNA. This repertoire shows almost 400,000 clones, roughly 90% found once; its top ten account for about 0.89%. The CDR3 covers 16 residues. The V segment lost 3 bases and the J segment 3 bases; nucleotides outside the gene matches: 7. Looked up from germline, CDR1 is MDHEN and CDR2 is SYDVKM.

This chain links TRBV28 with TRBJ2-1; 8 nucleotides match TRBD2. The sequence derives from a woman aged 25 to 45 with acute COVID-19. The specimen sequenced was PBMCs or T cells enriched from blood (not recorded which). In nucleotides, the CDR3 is TGTGCCAGCAGTTTGCTCGGGGGGGCAGTCTACAATGAGCAGTTCTTC. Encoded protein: CASSLLGGAVYNEQFF.